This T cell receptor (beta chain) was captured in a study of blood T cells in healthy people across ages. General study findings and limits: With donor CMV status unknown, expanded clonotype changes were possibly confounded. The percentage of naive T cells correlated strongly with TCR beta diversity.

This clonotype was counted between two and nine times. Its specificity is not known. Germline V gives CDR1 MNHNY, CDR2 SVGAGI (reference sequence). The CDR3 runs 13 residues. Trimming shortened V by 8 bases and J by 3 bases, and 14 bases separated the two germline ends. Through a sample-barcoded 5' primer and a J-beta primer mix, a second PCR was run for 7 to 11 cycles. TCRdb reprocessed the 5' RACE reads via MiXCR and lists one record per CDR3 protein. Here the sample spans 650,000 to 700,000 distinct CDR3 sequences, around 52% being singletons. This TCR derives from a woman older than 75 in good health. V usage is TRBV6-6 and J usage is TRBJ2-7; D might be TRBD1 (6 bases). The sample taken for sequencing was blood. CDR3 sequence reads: CASGLQGSYEQYF. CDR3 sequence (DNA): TGTGCCAGCGGCCTACAGGGTAGCTACGAGCAGTACTTC.